This T cell receptor beta chain was retrieved from a study of cytomegalovirus exposure and HLA in healthy donors. The CDR3 is made up of 16 amino acids. Germline loops: CDR1 SGHTA, CDR2 FQGTGA. V shed 5 bases, J shed 1 base, and the junction held 7 bases outside the gene matches. TCRdb keeps only in-frame clones here, not all; method: immunoSEQ multiplex PCR. The sample shows under 200,000 clones, about nine tenths of them seen only once. This clonotype was sampled from a woman under 30 in good health and CMV-seropositive. Input material: PBMCs. The chain has TRBV7-3 and TRBJ2-1; TRBD2 agrees at 8 bases. CDR3 DNA: TGTGCCAGCAGCAACCGACTAGCGCGGTCCTACAATGAGCAGTTCTTC. As protein: CASSNRLARSYNEQFF. Together with reference TRBV7-3 and TRBJ2-1, the CDR3 gives the full variable domain: GAGVSQTPSNKVTEKGKYVELRCDPISGHTALYWYRQSLGQGPEFLIYFQGTGAADDSGLPNDRFFAVRPEGSVSTLKIQRTERGDSAVYLCASSNRLARSYNEQFFGPGTRLTVL.